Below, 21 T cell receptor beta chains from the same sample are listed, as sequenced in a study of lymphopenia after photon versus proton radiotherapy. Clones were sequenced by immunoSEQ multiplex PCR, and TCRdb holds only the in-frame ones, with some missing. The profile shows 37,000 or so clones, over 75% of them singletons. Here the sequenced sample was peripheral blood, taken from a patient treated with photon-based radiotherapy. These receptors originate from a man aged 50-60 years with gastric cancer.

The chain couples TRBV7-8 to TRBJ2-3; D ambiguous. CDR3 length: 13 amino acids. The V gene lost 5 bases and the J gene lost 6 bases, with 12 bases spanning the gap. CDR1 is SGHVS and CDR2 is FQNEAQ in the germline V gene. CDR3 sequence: CASSPSAFDTQYF. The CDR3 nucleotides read TGTGCCAGCAGCCCATCGGCATTTGATACGCAGTATTTT.

Written as DNA, the CDR3 is TGTGCCAGCTCACCAGCGATAGTCACCGGGGAGCTGTTTTTT. Residues: CASSPAIVTGELFF. The J gene is TRBJ2-2, the V gene TRBV18; unclear D gene. Trimming shortened V by 2 bases and J by 4 bases, and 8 bases separated the two germline ends. The length of the CDR3 is 14 residues. Germline CDR1 KGHSH, CDR2 LQKENI.

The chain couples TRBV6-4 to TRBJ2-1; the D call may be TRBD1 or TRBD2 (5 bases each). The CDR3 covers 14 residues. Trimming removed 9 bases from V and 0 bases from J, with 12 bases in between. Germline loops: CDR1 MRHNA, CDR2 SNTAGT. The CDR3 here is CASAEGSSYNEQFF. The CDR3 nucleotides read TGTGCCAGTGCCGAGGGGAGCTCCTACAATGAGCAGTTCTTC.

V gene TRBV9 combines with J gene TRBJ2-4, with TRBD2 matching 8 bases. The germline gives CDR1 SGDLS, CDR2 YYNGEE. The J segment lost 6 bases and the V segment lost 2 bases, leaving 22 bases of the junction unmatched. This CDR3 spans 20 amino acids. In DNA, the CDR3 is TGTGCCAGCAGCGTTGGCCCCCCCACGGGAGGGTACCCCATCGGAAACATTCAGTACTTC. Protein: CASSVGPPTGGYPIGNIQYF. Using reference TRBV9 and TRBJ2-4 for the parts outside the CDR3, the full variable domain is DSGVTQTPKHLITATGQRVTLRCSPRSGDLSVYWYQQSLDQGLQFLIQYYNGEERAKGNILERFSAQQFPDLHSELNLSSLELGDSALYFCASSVGPPTGGYPIGNIQYFGAGTRLSVL.

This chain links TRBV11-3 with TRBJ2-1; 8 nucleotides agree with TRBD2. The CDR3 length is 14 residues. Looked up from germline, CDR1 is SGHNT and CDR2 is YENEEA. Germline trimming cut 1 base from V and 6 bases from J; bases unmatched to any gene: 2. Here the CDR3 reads CASSLGGTSNEQFF. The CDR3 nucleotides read TGTGCCAGCAGCTTAGGGGGGACTAGCAATGAGCAGTTCTTC.

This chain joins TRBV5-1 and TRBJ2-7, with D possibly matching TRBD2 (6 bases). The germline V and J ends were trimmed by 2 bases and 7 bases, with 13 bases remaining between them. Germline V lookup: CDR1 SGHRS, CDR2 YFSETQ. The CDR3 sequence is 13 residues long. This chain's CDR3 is CASSFTTGLEQYF. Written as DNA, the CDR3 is TGCGCCAGCAGCTTCACGACGGGACTGGAGCAGTACTTC.

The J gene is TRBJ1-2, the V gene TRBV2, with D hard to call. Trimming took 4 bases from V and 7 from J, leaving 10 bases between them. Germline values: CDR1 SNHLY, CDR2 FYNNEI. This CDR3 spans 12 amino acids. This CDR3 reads CASSVEWAGYTF. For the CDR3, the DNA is TGTGCCAGCAGTGTGGAGTGGGCTGGCTACACCTTC.

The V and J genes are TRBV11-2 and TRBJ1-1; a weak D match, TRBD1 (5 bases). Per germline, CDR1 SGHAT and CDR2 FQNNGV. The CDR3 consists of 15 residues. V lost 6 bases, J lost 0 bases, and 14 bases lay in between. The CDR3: CASRRPGPLNTEAFF. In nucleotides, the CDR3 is TGTGCCAGCAGAAGGCCGGGACCCTTGAACACTGAAGCTTTCTTT.

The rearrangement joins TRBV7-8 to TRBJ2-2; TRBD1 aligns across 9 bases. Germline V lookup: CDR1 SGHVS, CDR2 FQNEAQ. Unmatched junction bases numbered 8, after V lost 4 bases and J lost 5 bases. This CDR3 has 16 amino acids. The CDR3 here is CASSSQGQGYTGELFF. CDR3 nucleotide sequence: TGTGCCAGCAGCTCCCAGGGACAGGGATATACCGGGGAGCTGTTTTTT.

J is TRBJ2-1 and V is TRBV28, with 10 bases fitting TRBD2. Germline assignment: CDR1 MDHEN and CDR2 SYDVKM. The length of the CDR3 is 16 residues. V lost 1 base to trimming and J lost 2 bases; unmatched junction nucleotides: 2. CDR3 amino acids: CASSLLAGGTYNEQFF. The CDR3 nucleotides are TGTGCCAGCAGTTTATTAGCGGGAGGAACCTACAATGAGCAGTTCTTC.

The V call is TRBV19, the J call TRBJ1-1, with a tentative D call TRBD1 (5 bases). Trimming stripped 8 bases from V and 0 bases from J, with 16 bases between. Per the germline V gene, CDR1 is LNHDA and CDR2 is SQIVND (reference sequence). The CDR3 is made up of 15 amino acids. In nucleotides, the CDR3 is TGTGCCAGTTGGGGCCAGCGACAAGTGAACACTGAAGCTTTCTTT. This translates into CASWGQRQVNTEAFF.

The CDR3 here is CASSLQYYQPQHF. CDR3 nucleotide sequence: TGTGCCAGCAGTTTGCAGTATTATCAGCCCCAGCATTTT. This chain connects TRBV27 to TRBJ1-5; D is unresolved. Germline assignment: CDR1 MNHEY and CDR2 SMNVEV (reference sequence). V was trimmed by 3 bases and J by 5 bases, leaving 8 bases between them. The CDR3 sequence is 13 residues long.

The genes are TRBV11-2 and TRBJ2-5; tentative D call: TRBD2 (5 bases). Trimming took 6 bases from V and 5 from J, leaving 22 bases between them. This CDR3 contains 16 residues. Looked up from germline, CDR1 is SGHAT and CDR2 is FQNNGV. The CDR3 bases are TGTGCCAGCAGTCGCCGGGCTTACCCGTCGGGGGAGACCCAGTACTTC. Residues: CASSRRAYPSGETQYF.

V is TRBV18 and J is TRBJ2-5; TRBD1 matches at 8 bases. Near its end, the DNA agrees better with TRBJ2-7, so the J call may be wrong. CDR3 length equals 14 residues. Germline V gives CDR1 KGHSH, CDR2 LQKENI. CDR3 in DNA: TGTGCCAGCTCACCACCGGGGGACAGGCACGAGCAGTACTTC. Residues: CASSPPGDRHEQYF.

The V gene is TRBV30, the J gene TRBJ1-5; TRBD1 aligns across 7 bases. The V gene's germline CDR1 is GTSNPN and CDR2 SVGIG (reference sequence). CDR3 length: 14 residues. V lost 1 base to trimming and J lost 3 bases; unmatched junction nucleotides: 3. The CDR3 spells CAWSEGQHNQPQHF. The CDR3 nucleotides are TGTGCCTGGAGTGAGGGACAGCACAATCAGCCCCAGCATTTT.

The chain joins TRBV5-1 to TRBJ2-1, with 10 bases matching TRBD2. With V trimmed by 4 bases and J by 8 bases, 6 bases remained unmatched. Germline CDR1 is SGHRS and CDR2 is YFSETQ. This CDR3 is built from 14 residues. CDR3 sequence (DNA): TGCGCCAGCAGCACTAGCGGGATTGGGTATGAGCAGTTCTTC. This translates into CASSTSGIGYEQFF.

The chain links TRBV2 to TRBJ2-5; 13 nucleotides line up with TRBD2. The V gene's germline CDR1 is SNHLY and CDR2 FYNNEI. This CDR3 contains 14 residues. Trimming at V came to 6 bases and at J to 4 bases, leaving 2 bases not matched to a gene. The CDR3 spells CASRTSGRSETQYF. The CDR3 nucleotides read TGTGCCAGCAGGACTAGCGGGAGGTCAGAGACCCAGTACTTC.

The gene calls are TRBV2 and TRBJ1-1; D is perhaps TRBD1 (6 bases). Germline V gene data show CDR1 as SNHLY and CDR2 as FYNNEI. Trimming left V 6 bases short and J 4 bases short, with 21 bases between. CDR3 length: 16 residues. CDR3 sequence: CASSGPRQDGGTEAFF. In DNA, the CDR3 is TGTGCCAGCAGCGGCCCCCGACAGGACGGGGGCACTGAAGCTTTCTTT.

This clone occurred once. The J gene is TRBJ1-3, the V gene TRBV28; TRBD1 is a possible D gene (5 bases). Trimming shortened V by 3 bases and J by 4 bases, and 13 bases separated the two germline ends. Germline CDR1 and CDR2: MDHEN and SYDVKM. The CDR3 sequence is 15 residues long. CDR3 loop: CASSLVGRWGNTIYF. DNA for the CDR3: TGTGCCAGCAGTTTGGTGGGGCGTTGGGGAAACACCATATATTTT.

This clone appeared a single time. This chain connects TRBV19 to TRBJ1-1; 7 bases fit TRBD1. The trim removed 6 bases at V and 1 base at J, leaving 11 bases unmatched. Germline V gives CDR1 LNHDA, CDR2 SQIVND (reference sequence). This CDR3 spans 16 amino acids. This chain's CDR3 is CASRPDRARGNTEAFF. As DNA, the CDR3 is TGTGCCAGTAGACCCGACAGGGCCCGAGGGAACACTGAAGCTTTCTTT. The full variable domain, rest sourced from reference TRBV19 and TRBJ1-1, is DGGITQSPKYLFRKEGQNVTLSCEQNLNHDAMYWYRQDPGQGLRLIYYSQIVNDFQKGDIAEGYSVSREKKESFPLTVTSAQKNPTAFYLCASRPDRARGNTEAFFGQGTRLTVV.

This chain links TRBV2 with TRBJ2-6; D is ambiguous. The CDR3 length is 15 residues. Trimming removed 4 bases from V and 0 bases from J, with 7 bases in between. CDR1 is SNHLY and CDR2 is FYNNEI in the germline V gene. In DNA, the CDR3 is TGTGCCAGCAGTGCTTTTCGCTCTGGGGCCAACGTCCTGACTTTC. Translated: CASSAFRSGANVLTF. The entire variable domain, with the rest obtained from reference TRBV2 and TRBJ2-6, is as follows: EPEVTQTPSHQVTQMGQEVILRCVPISNHLYFYWYRQILGQKVEFLVSFYNNEISEKSEIFDDQFSVERPDGSNFTLKIRSTKLEDSAMYFCASSAFRSGANVLTFGAGSRLTVL.